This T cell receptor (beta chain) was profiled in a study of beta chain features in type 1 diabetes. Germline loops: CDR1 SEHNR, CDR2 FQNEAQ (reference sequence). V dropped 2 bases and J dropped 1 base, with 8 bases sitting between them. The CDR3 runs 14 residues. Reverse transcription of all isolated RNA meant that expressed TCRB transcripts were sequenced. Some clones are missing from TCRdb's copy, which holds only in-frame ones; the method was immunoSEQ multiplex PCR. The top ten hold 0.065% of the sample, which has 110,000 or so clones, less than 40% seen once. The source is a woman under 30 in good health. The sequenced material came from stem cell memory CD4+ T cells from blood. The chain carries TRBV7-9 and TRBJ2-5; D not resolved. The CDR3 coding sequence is TGTGCCAGCAGCTTAATGGGCAGCCAAGAGACCCAGTACTTC. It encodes CASSLMGSQETQYF. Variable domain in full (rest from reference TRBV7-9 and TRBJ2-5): DTGVSQNPRHKITKRGQNVTFRCDPISEHNRLYWYRQTLGQGPEFLTYFQNEAQLEKSRLLSDRFSAERPKGSFSTLEIQRTEQGDSAMYLCASSLMGSQETQYFGPGTRLLVL.